The 16 T cell receptor beta chains given below trace back to one sample, sequenced in a study of control samples from healthy donors and cancer patients. Generated by immunoSEQ multiplex PCR, the TCRdb table keeps only in-frame clones and is missing some. The top ten clones hold about 1.4% of a sample with approximately 150,000 clones, 90% to 95% of them seen once. The sequenced sample was blood. These TCRs come from a woman aged 18-29 years in good health.

The rearrangement uses TRBV28 and TRBJ1-2; TRBD1 matches at 10 bases. The V segment lost 6 bases and the J segment 6 bases; nucleotides outside the gene matches: 7. Germline-derived CDR1 and CDR2 are MDHEN and SYDVKM. The CDR3 has 14 residues. The CDR3 DNA sequence: TGTGCCAGCAGATTACCGGGACAGGGGAATGGCTACACCTTC. Translating it yields CASRLPGQGNGYTF.

The chain recombines TRBV7-9 with TRBJ2-6, with unresolved D. Germline loops: CDR1 SEHNR, CDR2 FQNEAQ (reference sequence). Trimming cost V 1 base and J 0 bases, with 4 bases left between them. The CDR3 extends over 15 amino acids. The CDR3 DNA follows: TGTGCCAGCAGCTTAGACCTCTCTGGGGCCAACGTCCTGACTTTC. Its translation is CASSLDLSGANVLTF. Full variable domain (missing parts from reference TRBV7-9 and TRBJ2-6): DTGVSQNPRHKITKRGQNVTFRCDPISEHNRLYWYRQTLGQGPEFLTYFQNEAQLEKSRLLSDRFSAERPKGSFSTLEIQRTEQGDSAMYLCASSLDLSGANVLTFGAGSRLTVL.

The CDR3 spells CAISESRGAPETQYF. The CDR3 DNA reads TGTGCCATCAGTGAGTCTAGGGGGGCGCCGGAGACCCAGTACTTC. The chain couples TRBV10-3 to TRBJ2-5; D may be TRBD1 or TRBD2 (6 bases each). The CDR3 totals 15 residues. Trimming removed 0 bases from V and 5 bases from J, with 13 bases in between. Germline V lookup: CDR1 ENHRY, CDR2 SYGVKD.

The V and J genes are TRBV10-3 and TRBJ1-2, with a weak D call TRBD1 (5 bases). Per germline, CDR1 ENHRY and CDR2 SYGVKD. V lost 8 bases, J lost 6 bases, and 16 bases lay in between. CDR3 size: 13 residues. CDR3 DNA sequence: TGTGCCATCGGGGGATCGGTAGGGGATGGCTACACCTTC. It codes for CAIGGSVGDGYTF.

This clone has just one count. V is TRBV29-1 and J is TRBJ2-1; D gene uncertain. The germline CDR1 and CDR2 sequences are SQVTM and ANQGSEA. V was cut by 4 bases and J by 7 bases, with 8 bases left in between. This CDR3 spans 11 amino acids. CDR3 sequence reads: CSVGSINEQFF. The CDR3 DNA follows: TGCAGCGTTGGGTCGATTAATGAGCAGTTCTTC.

The CDR3 spells CASSLGSVFDEQFF. The CDR3, as DNA: TGCGCCAGCAGCTTAGGGAGTGTTTTCGATGAGCAGTTCTTC. The V call is TRBV4-3, the J call TRBJ2-1, with D perhaps matching TRBD2 (5 bases). The CDR3 has 14 amino acids. Germline assignment: CDR1 LGHNA and CDR2 YSLEER. Trimming left V 5 bases short and J 8 bases short, with 16 bases between.

This chain joins TRBV5-1 and TRBJ1-1; D is perhaps TRBD1 (5 bases). The germline CDR1 and CDR2 sequences are SGHRS and YFSETQ. Trimming shortened V by 3 bases and J by 1 base, and 10 bases separated the two germline ends. The length of the CDR3 is 14 residues. CDR3 nucleotides: TGCGCCAGCAGCTGGTTGACAGAGAACACTGAAGCTTTCTTT. Translated: CASSWLTENTEAFF.

This clone was counted a single time. This chain connects TRBV10-3 to TRBJ2-7; no definite D call. This CDR3 is built from 14 residues. V lost 0 bases, J lost 2 bases, and 8 bases lay in between. Germline loops: CDR1 ENHRY, CDR2 SYGVKD. CDR3 sequence (DNA): TGTGCCATCAGTGAGTCCAGTCTTGCCTACGAGCAGTACTTC. It specifies CAISESSLAYEQYF.

The gene calls are TRBV7-3 and TRBJ1-6; no definite D call. Trimming took off 5 bases at V and 12 bases at J, with 5 bases between the two ends. Looked up from germline, CDR1 is SGHTA and CDR2 is FQGTGA. The CDR3 spans 10 residues. The CDR3 sequence: CASSPRPLHF. CDR3 nucleotide sequence: TGTGCCAGCAGCCCCAGACCCCTCCACTTT.

The genes are TRBV11-3 and TRBJ1-4; D is uncertain. V shed 5 bases and J shed 8 bases, with 15 bases lying between them. There are 14 residues in the CDR3. CDR1 SGHNT and CDR2 YENEEA come from the germline V gene. The CDR3 region is CASSLGRWEEKLFF. For the CDR3, the DNA is TGTGCCAGCAGCCTAGGGCGTTGGGAGGAAAAACTGTTTTTT.

The chain has TRBV5-4 and TRBJ1-2, with 9 bases lining up with TRBD1. Germline V gives CDR1 SGHNT, CDR2 YYREEE (reference sequence). Losses at the gene ends were 5 bases for V and 8 bases for J; bases not matched to a gene: 10. The CDR3 covers 14 residues. CDR3 protein: CASSLHGQGRGYTF. The CDR3 region has the DNA TGTGCCAGCAGTCTCCATGGACAGGGGAGAGGCTACACCTTC.

The table lists this clone with a few counts. This chain joins TRBV11-3 and TRBJ2-7; TRBD2 matches at 7 bases. Germline V gene sequence: CDR1 SGHNT, CDR2 YENEEA. The V and J ends lost 5 bases and 3 bases, in that order; junction bases with no gene match: 10. This CDR3 region has 15 residues. The CDR3 here is CASSPQRGFNYEQYF. The CDR3 nucleotides read TGTGCCAGCAGCCCCCAGCGGGGTTTCAACTACGAGCAGTACTTC.

DNA for the CDR3: TGTGCCAGCAGCCGTAGGGGGACATCGAACACCGGGGAGCTGTTTTTT. Translated: CASSRRGTSNTGELFF. V usage is TRBV25-1 and J usage is TRBJ2-2, with TRBD1 as a possible D gene (6 bases). The CDR3 runs to 16 residues. The germline V and J ends were trimmed by 6 bases and 0 bases, with 14 bases remaining between them. Per germline, CDR1 MGHDK and CDR2 SYGVNS.

The V gene is TRBV7-9, the J gene TRBJ1-2, with 8 bases identical to TRBD1. CDR3 length: 17 residues. J was trimmed by 3 bases and V by 5 bases; bases with no gene match: 14. Per the germline V gene, CDR1 is SEHNR and CDR2 is FQNEAQ (reference sequence). DNA for the CDR3: TGTGCCAGCAGCCTAGGAATCCGACAGGGGCAGTACTATGGCTACACCTTC. Translating it yields CASSLGIRQGQYYGYTF.

The gene calls are TRBV7-9 and TRBJ1-5, with a tentative D call TRBD1 (5 bases). The V and J ends lost 0 bases and 5 bases respectively, with 8 bases between them. The CDR3 is made up of 14 amino acids. Germline CDR1 SEHNR, CDR2 FQNEAQ (reference sequence). In DNA form, the CDR3 reads TGTGCCAGCAGCTTAGCCGTACAGGATCAGCCCCAGCATTTT. Translation: CASSLAVQDQPQHF.

The V call is TRBV5-4, the J call TRBJ2-2; D is possibly TRBD2 (6 bases). CDR3 size: 14 residues. The germline V gene has CDR1 SGHNT and CDR2 YYREEE (reference sequence). The V end was cut by 5 bases, the J end by 6 bases, with 14 bases between. The CDR3 spells CASRTQGGAGELFF. The CDR3 DNA is TGTGCCAGCAGGACTCAGGGAGGCGCCGGGGAGCTGTTTTTT.